Shown below are 17 T cell receptor beta chains from a single sample sequenced in a study of Ad26.COV2.S vaccination and SARS-CoV-2 variants. The table came from immunoSEQ multiplex PCR; TCRdb's copy has only in-frame clones and leaves some out. The sample has approximately 300,000 clones, 86% seen once. Described treatment: approximately 18 received Ad26.COV2.S at low or high dose, single or two shots; about 5 received placebo; per-sample allocation not given. Collection of the samples took place on day 63 after the first injection of vaccine or placebo. Sequencing was performed on peripheral blood, taken in a trial of Ad26.COV2.S vaccine versus placebo. Every receptor here comes from a person between 18 and 60 years old who received the Ad26.COV2.S COVID-19 vaccine or a placebo.

The gene calls are TRBV7-2 and TRBJ1-2; D gene unclear. V shed 5 bases and J shed 2 bases, with 9 bases lying between them. This CDR3 has 13 residues. Germline loops: CDR1 SGHTA, CDR2 FQGNSA. In DNA form, the CDR3 reads TGTGCCAGCAGCCAGACGGTCAACTATGGCTACACCTTC. It yields the protein CASSQTVNYGYTF.

CDR3: CASSQEVYNEQFF. The CDR3 DNA reads TGCGCCAGCAGCCAAGAAGTGTACAATGAGCAGTTCTTC. This rearrangement joins TRBV4-1 to TRBJ2-1, with unresolved D. V was trimmed by 0 bases and J by 4 bases, leaving 4 bases between them. Germline CDR1 is MGHRA and CDR2 is YSYEKL. The CDR3 length is 13 residues.

The chain combines TRBV6-2 or TRBV6-3 with TRBJ1-5, with D tentatively TRBD1 (6 bases). Looked up from germline, CDR1 is MNHEY and CDR2 is SVGEGT. This CDR3 comprises 16 residues. The V gene lost 6 bases and the J gene lost 4 bases, with 19 bases spanning the gap. The CDR3: CASSFTRGRGNQPQHF. The CDR3 coding sequence is TGTGCCAGCAGCTTTACGCGGGGTAGGGGGAATCAGCCCCAGCATTTT.

This chain connects TRBV19 to TRBJ2-5, with D possibly TRBD2 on 5 matching bases. V was clipped by 4 bases and J by 2 bases, with 11 bases between them. The CDR3 runs to 14 residues. Germline CDR1 LNHDA, CDR2 SQIVND (reference sequence). CDR3 loop: CASSKLDSQETQYF. The DNA of the CDR3 is TGTGCCAGTAGTAAGTTGGACTCTCAAGAGACCCAGTACTTC.

V and J are TRBV30 and TRBJ1-6; D is perhaps TRBD1 (6 bases). Germline V CDR1 and CDR2: GTSNPN, SVGIG (reference sequence). CDR3 size: 13 residues. The V and J ends lost 5 bases and 6 bases respectively, with 11 bases between them. The CDR3 region is CAWVRDTNSPLHF. The CDR3 nucleotides are TGTGCCTGGGTCCGGGACACTAATTCACCCCTCCACTTT.

The chain couples TRBV19 to TRBJ2-2, with 7 bases identical to TRBD1. CDR1 LNHDA and CDR2 SQIVND come from the germline V gene (reference sequence). Unmatched junction bases numbered 13, after V lost 7 bases and J lost 5 bases. CDR3 length: 16 amino acids. Here the CDR3 reads CASTSDRASRTGELFF. The CDR3 nucleotides read TGTGCCAGTACCTCTGACAGGGCTTCAAGGACCGGGGAGCTGTTTTTT.

The chain couples TRBV20-1 to TRBJ1-1, with 8 bases matching TRBD1. In germline, CDR1 is DFQATT, CDR2 SNEGSKA (reference sequence). CDR3 length equals 10 residues. Trimming took 6 bases from V and 7 from J; bases not matched to a gene: 1. Here the CDR3 reads CSAGTGEAFF. In DNA, the CDR3 is TGCAGTGCCGGGACAGGTGAAGCTTTCTTT.

The chain recombines TRBV19 with TRBJ1-1; a possible D gene is TRBD1 (5 bases). CDR3 length equals 13 residues. Germline values: CDR1 LNHDA, CDR2 SQIVND (reference sequence). Deletions cut 3 bases from V and 10 bases from J, with 15 bases between. CDR3 loop: CASSIFSSGGAFF. The CDR3 DNA reads as TGTGCCAGTAGTATTTTCTCCTCGGGGGGAGCTTTCTTT.

This clone has just one count. This sequence joins TRBV4-1 and TRBJ2-5, with D possibly being TRBD2 (6 bases). Germline CDR1 and CDR2: MGHRA and YSYEKL. This CDR3 has 20 residues. The germline V and J ends were trimmed by 0 bases and 7 bases, with 30 bases remaining between them. CDR3 region: CASSQDGGNPSGPSRGTQYF. The CDR3 bases are TGCGCCAGCAGCCAAGATGGTGGGAACCCGTCAGGACCCTCGCGGGGGACCCAGTACTTC.

This chain connects TRBV9 to TRBJ2-3, with D perhaps TRBD2 (7 bases). CDR1 SGDLS and CDR2 YYNGEE come from the germline V gene. V shed 0 bases and J shed 3 bases, with 14 bases lying between them. The CDR3 loop spans 16 amino acids. In nucleotides, the CDR3 is TGTGCCAGCAGCGTAGGGCAGGGGACTAAGACAGATACGCAGTATTTT. Encoded protein: CASSVGQGTKTDTQYF.

V and J are TRBV5-8 and TRBJ1-1; no clear D gene. The ends were cut back, 3 bases at V and 6 bases at J, with 9 bases in the middle. CDR1 and CDR2 (germline): SGHTS, YDEGEE. The CDR3 is 12 amino acids. CDR3 DNA sequence: TGTGCCAGCAGCTGGATACGGGCTGAAGCTTTCTTT. This encodes CASSWIRAEAFF.

The DNA of the CDR3 is TGTGCCACCAGTGATCGCCAGGGGGGTGGCTACACCTTC. Its translation: CATSDRQGGGYTF. The chain has TRBV24-1 and TRBJ1-2, with 7 bases aligning to TRBD1. The J segment lost 7 bases and the V segment lost 3 bases, leaving 4 bases of the junction unmatched. Germline CDR1 KGHDR, CDR2 SFDVKD. CDR3 size: 13 residues.

The chain links TRBV7-2 to TRBJ1-1; D possibly corresponds to TRBD1 (6 bases). CDR1 is SGHTA, CDR2 FQGNSA, per germline. V lost 2 bases and J lost 8, with 15 bases in between. The CDR3 extends over 14 amino acids. The CDR3 DNA reads as TGTGCCAGCAGCTTAATGCAGGGGTCGGACGAAGCTTTCTTT. Translating it yields CASSLMQGSDEAFF. The variable domain in full, completed from reference TRBV7-2 and TRBJ1-1, reads GAGVSQSPSNKVTEKGKDVELRCDPISGHTALYWYRQSLGQGLEFLIYFQGNSAPDKSGLPSDRFSAERTGGSVSTLTIQRTQQEDSAVYLCASSLMQGSDEAFFGQGTRLTVV.

This clone was seen more than once but under ten times. The chain joins TRBV9 to TRBJ2-2, with unresolved D. This CDR3 region has 15 residues. V gave up 0 bases and J gave up 7 bases, with 13 bases separating them. The V gene's germline CDR1 is SGDLS and CDR2 YYNGEE. The CDR3 coding sequence is TGTGCCAGCAGCGTAGACACAAAAGGTGGCGGGGAGCTGTTTTTT. The encoded protein is CASSVDTKGGGELFF. The full variable domain, its missing parts supplied by reference TRBV9 and TRBJ2-2, is DSGVTQTPKHLITATGQRVTLRCSPRSGDLSVYWYQQSLDQGLQFLIQYYNGEERAKGNILERFSAQQFPDLHSELNLSSLELGDSALYFCASSVDTKGGGELFFGEGSRLTVL.

V gene TRBV4-1 combines with J gene TRBJ1-1; D possibly corresponds to TRBD1 (6 bases). There are 14 residues in the CDR3. The V and J ends lost 0 bases and 6 bases respectively, with 11 bases between them. Germline V gene data show CDR1 as MGHRA and CDR2 as YSYEKL. CDR3 loop: CASSQDPKGAEAFF. The CDR3 coding sequence is TGCGCCAGCAGCCAAGACCCGAAGGGGGCTGAAGCTTTCTTT.

This clone was seen once. The V and J genes are TRBV29-1 and TRBJ1-2; 7 bases match TRBD1. This CDR3 is built from 13 residues. The germline V gene encodes CDR1 SQVTM and CDR2 ANQGSEA. The J segment lost 0 bases and the V segment lost 6 bases, leaving 4 bases of the junction unmatched. The CDR3 region is CSVVQGPNYGYTF. CDR3 nucleotides: TGCAGCGTAGTACAGGGGCCTAACTATGGCTACACCTTC.

This chain connects TRBV19 to TRBJ1-2; 11 bases match TRBD1. Germline trimming cut 7 bases from V and 4 bases from J; bases unmatched to any gene: 11. CDR1 is LNHDA, CDR2 SQIVND, per germline (reference sequence). The CDR3 is 16 residues long. The CDR3 nucleotides read TGTGCCAGTACTCCTTTGACGGGACAGGGGGTCTATGGCTACACCTTC. This codes for CASTPLTGQGVYGYTF.